The rows below give T cell receptor beta chains drawn from one sample of a study of CD8 T cells in ankylosing spondylitis. In TCRdb, the 5' RACE reads were re-called with MiXCR into one record per CDR3 protein. The sample records around 890,000 distinct CDR3 sequences, 12% being singletons. The source material was blood, either unsorted or a sorted T cell fraction (not recorded which). The receptors come from a male donor with ankylosing spondylitis. Each CDR3 is given with its conserved first and last residue. The order of the fields is CDR3 length, V gene, D gene, clone size, CDR3 protein. D genes are given only for firm matches. Clone size is shown for a subset of rows, as once, few, many or a class of expanded clone.

13 | TRBV20-1 | - | - | CSARGVLRSPLHF
17 | TRBV29-1 | - | many | CSVEDYEGDRAIYGYTF
13 | TRBV18 | - | - | CASSPAPSYEQYF
15 | TRBV11-2 | TRBD2 | few | CASSLGRTSHNEQFF
13 | TRBV28 | TRBD1 | - | CASSRGQRYEQYF
13 | TRBV29-1 | TRBD1 | - | CSVGGRGHYGYTF
14 | TRBV7-6 | - | - | CASSLARESGEAFF
16 | TRBV6-2/TRBV6-3 | - | many | CASSPTWAIANYGYTF
16 | TRBV12-3/TRBV12-4 | TRBD2 | - | CASSLFIAGFYNEQFF
14 | TRBV7-2 | - | few | CASSLRMGVETQYF
17 | TRBV28 | TRBD1 | few | CASSSYRDRGIGETQYF
13 | TRBV28 | - | - | CASSQGPGYEQYF
15 | TRBV4-2 | - | few | CASSQGPSEDTEAFF
12 | TRBV20-1 | - | few | CSARARGYEQYF